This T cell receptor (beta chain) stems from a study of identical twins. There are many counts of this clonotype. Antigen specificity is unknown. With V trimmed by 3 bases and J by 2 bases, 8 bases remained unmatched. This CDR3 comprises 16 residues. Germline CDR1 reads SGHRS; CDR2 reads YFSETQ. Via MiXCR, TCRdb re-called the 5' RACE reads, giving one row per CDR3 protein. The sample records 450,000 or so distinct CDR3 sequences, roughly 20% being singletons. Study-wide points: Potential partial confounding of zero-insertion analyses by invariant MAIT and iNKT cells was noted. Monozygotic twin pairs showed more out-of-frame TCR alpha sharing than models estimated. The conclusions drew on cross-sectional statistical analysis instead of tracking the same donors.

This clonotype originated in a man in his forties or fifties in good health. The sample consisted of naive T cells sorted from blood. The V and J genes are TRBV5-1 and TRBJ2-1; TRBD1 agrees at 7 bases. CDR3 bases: TGCGCCAGCAGCTACCTAGGGGGCGACGCCTACAATGAGCAGTTCTTC. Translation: CASSYLGGDAYNEQFF.